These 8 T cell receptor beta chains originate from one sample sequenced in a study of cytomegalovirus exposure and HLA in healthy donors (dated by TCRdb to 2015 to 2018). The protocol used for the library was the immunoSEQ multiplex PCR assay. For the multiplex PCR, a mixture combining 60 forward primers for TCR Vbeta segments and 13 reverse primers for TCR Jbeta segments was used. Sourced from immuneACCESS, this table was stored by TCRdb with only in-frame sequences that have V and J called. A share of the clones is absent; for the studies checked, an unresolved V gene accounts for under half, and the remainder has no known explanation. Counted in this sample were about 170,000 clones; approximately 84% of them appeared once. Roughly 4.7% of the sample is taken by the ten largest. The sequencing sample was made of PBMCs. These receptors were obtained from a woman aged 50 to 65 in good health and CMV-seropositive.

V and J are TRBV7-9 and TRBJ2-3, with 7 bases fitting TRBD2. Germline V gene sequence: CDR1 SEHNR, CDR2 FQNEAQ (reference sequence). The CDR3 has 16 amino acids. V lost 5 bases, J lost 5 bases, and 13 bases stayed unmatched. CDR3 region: CASSPTGTGGRDTQYF. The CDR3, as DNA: TGTGCCAGCAGCCCAACTGGGACGGGAGGACGAGATACGCAGTATTTT.

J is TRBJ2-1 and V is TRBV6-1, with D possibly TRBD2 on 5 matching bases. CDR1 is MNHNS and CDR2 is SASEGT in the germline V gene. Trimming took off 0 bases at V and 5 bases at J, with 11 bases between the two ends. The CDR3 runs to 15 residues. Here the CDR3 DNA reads TGTGCCAGCAGTGAAGCTAGGACTGGCAACAATGAGCAGTTCTTC. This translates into CASSEARTGNNEQFF.

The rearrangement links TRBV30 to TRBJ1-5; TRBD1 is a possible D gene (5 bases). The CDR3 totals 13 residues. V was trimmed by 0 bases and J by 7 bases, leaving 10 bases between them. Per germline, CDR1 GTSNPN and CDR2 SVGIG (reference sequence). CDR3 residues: CAWSVGDRQPQHF. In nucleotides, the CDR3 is TGTGCCTGGAGTGTAGGGGATCGGCAGCCCCAGCATTTT.

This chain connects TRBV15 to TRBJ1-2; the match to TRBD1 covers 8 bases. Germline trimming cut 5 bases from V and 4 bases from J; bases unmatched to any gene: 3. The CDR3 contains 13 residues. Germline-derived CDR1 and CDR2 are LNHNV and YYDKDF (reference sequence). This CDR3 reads CATSYDRGYGYTF. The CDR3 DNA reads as TGTGCCACCAGCTACGACAGGGGCTATGGCTACACCTTC.

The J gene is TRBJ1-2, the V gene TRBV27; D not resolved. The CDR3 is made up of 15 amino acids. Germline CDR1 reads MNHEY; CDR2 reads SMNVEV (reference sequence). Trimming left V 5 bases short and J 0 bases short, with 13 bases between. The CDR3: CASSRNTAANYGYTF. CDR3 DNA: TGTGCCAGCAGTCGGAATACAGCGGCTAACTATGGCTACACCTTC.

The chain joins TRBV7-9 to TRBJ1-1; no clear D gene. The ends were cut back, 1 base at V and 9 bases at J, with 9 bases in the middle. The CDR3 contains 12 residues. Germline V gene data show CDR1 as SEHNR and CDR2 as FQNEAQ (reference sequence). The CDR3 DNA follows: TGTGCCAGCAGCTTAGGTCGGACTAAAGCTTTCTTT. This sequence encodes CASSLGRTKAFF.

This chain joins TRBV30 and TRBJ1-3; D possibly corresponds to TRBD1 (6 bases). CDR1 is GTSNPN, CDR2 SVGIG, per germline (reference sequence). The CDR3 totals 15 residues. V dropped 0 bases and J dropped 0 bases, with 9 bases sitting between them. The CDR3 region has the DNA TGTGCCTGGAGTGTTCAGGGGTACTCTGGAAACACCATATATTTT. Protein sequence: CAWSVQGYSGNTIYF.

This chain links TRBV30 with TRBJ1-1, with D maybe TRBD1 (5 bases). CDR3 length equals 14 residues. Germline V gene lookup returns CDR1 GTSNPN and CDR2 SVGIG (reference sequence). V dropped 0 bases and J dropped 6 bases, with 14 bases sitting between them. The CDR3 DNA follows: TGTGCCTGGAGTGTACTCAGGGCTCGGCCTGAAGCTTTCTTT. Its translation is CAWSVLRARPEAFF.